This record concerns one T cell receptor (beta chain) sequence. Its matching antigen is unknown. Via MiXCR, TCRdb re-called the 5' RACE reads, giving one row per CDR3 protein. The sample has about 120,000 distinct CDR3 sequences; approximately 12% are singletons. The sample belongs to a study of spatial heterogeneity in lung cancer. At the level of the study: Researchers sequenced follow-up PBMC samples if they had them, and these came a median of roughly two years after resection. Fewer alpha-chain than beta-chain sequences were consistently detected. The library had UMIs, and each TCR and UMI pair averaged more than ten raw reads.

Study-wide findings and caveats: There were more appearances of ubiquitous expanded tumor TCRs in blood at resection than at follow-up.

Time point of the sample: blood at routine non-recurrence follow-up after resection. The authors sequenced whole RNA from tumor, nontumor lung or frozen PBMC without sorting. The receptor comes from a male donor with early-stage non-small cell lung cancer. This specimen was PBMCs, taken at follow-up.

CDR3 region: CASSQRATTSYNEQFF. CDR3 nucleotide sequence: TGCGCCAGCAGCCAGAGGGCGACGACCTCCTACAATGAGCAGTTCTTC. The rearrangement joins TRBV5-1 to TRBJ2-1, with a tentative D call TRBD2 (5 bases). Germline V CDR1 and CDR2: SGHRS, YFSETQ. Deletions cut 4 bases from V and 0 bases from J, with 14 bases between. The CDR3 has 16 residues.